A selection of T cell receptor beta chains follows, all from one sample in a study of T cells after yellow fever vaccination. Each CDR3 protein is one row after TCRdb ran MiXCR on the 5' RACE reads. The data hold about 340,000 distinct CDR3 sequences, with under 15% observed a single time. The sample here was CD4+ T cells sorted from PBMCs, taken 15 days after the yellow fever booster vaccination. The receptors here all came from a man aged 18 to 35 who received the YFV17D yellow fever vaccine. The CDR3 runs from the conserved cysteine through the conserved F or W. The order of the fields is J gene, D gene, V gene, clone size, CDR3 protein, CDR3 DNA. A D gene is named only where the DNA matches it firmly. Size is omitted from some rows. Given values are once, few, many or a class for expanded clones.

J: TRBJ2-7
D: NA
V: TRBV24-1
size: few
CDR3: CATSERGSYEQYF
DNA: TGTGCCACCAGTGAAAGGGGCTCCTACGAGCAGTACTTC

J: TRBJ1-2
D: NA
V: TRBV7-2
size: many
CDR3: CASSLVGSPNGYTF
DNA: TGTGCCAGCAGCTTAGTGGGCAGCCCTAATGGCTACACCTTC

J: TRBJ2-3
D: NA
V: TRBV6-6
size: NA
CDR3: CASTNTDTHYF
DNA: TGTGCCAGCACAAACACAGATACGCACTATTTT

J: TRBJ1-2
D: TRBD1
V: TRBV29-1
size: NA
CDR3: CSVEGAAGTGFGYTF
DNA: TGCAGCGTTGAAGGGGCCGCCGGGACAGGGTTCGGCTACACCTTC

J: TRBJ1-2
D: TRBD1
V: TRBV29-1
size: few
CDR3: CSVGQGASLVGYTF
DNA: TGCAGCGTGGGACAGGGGGCTTCTCTTGTCGGCTACACCTTC

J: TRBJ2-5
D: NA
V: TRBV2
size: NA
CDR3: CASSATGVRFPQYF
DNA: TGTGCCAGCAGTGCCACGGGGGTTCGATTTCCCCAGTACTTC

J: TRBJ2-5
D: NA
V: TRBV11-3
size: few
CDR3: CASSMGGAQETQYF
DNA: TGTGCCAGCAGTATGGGCGGGGCCCAAGAGACCCAGTACTTC

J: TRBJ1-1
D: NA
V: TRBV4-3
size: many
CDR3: CASSQDGGTEAFF
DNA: TGCGCCAGCAGCCAAGATGGGGGCACTGAAGCTTTCTTT

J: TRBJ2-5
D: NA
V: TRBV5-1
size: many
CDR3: CASSLSTAQELQYF
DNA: TGCGCCAGCAGCTTATCGACGGCCCAAGAGCTCCAGTACTTC

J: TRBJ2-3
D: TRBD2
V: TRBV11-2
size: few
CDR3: CASSLEVAGGPDTQYF
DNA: TGTGCCAGCAGCTTAGAAGTAGCGGGGGGGCCAGATACGCAGTATTTT

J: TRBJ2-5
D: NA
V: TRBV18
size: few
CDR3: CASSPGTSGFETQYF
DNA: TGTGCCAGCTCACCCGGGACAAGTGGGTTCGAGACCCAGTACTTC

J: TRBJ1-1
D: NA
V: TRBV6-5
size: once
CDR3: CASKERVDTEAFF
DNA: TGTGCCAGCAAGGAGAGGGTGGACACTGAAGCTTTCTTT

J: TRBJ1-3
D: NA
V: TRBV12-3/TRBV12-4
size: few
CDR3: CASSLLGQGNTIYF
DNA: TGTGCCAGCAGTTTACTTGGTCAGGGAAACACCATATATTTT

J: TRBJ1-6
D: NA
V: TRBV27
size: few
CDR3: CASSLSDLNSPLHF
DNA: TGTGCCAGCAGTTTATCGGACCTAAATTCACCCCTCCACTTT

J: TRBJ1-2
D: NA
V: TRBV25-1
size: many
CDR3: CASSEPRGSYGYTF
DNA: TGTGCCAGCAGTGAACCCCGCGGGAGCTATGGCTACACCTTC

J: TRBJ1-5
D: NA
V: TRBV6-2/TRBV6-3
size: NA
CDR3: CASSYSNGRNNQPQHF
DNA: TGTGCCAGCAGTTACTCGAATGGCAGAAACAATCAGCCCCAGCATTTT

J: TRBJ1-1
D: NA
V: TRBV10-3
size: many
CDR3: CAIRQGFHMNTEAFF
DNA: TGTGCCATCAGGCAAGGCTTTCACATGAACACTGAAGCTTTCTTT

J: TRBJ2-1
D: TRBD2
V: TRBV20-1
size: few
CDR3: CSARPLLAGVTNEQFF
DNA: TGCAGTGCTAGGCCCCTCCTAGCGGGGGTGACAAATGAGCAGTTCTTC

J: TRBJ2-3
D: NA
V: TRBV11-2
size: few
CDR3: CASFGGYTDTQYF
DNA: TGTGCCAGCTTTGGGGGGTACACAGATACGCAGTATTTT

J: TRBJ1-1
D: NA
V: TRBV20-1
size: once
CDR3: CSGAWTEAFF
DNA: TGCAGTGGAGCTTGGACTGAAGCTTTCTTT

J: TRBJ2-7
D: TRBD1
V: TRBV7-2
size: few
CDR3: CASSSQAGTGLHEQYF
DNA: TGTGCCAGCAGCTCCCAAGCCGGGACAGGGTTACACGAGCAGTACTTC

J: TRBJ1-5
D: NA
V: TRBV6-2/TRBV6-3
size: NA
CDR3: CATLSREWANQPQHF
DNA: TGTGCCACTCTAAGCAGGGAATGGGCAAATCAGCCCCAGCATTTT

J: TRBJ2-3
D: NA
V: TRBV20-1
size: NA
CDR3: CSARDVGHLSTDTQYF
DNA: TGCAGTGCTAGAGATGTCGGGCATCTCAGCACAGATACGCAGTATTTT

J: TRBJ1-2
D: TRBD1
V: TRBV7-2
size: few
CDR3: CASSSPGGNYGYTF
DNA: TGTGCCAGCAGCTCCCCAGGGGGCAACTATGGCTACACCTTC

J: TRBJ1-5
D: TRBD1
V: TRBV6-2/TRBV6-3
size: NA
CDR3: CASSRQGSQPQHF
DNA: TGTGCCAGCAGTCGACAGGGTAGCCAGCCCCAGCATTTT

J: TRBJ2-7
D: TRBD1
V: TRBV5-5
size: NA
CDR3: CASSLAGTGGIYEQYF
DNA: TGTGCCAGCAGCTTGGCCGGGACAGGGGGCATCTACGAGCAGTACTTC

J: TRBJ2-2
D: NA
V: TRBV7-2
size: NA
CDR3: CASSSGHNTGELFF
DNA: TGTGCCAGCAGCTCGGGACACAACACCGGGGAGCTGTTTTTT

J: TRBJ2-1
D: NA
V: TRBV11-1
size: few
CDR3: CASSLAYLRYNEQFF
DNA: TGTGCCAGCAGCTTAGCGTACCTACGATACAATGAGCAGTTCTTC

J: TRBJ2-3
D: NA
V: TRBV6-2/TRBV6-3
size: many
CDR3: CASSPLRGIDTQYF
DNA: TGTGCCAGCAGCCCCCTCAGGGGAATAGATACGCAGTATTTT

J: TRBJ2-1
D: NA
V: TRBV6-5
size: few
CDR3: CASSYLSEQFF
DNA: TGTGCCAGCAGCTACCTGTCTGAGCAGTTCTTC

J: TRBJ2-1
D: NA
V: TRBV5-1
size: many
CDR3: CASSLPRSYNEQFF
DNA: TGCGCCAGCAGCCTTCCTAGGTCCTACAATGAGCAGTTCTTC

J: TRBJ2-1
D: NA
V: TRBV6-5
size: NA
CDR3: CASSYAGWEQFF
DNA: TGTGCCAGCAGTTACGCCGGGTGGGAGCAGTTCTTC

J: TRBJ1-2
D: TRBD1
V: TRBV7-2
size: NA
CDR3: CASNPHRGLLGYTF
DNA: TGTGCCAGCAACCCCCACAGGGGCCTTCTCGGCTACACCTTC

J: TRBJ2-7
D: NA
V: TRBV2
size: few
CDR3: CASSDRGQAYEQYF
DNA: TGTGCCAGCAGTGACCGGGGCCAAGCCTACGAGCAGTACTTC

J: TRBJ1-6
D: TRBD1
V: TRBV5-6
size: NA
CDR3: CASSFSRGPVPLHF
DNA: TGTGCCAGCAGCTTCTCTAGGGGGCCGGTGCCCCTCCACTTT

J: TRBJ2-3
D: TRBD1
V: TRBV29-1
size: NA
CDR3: CSSPGQGSADTQYF
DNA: TGCAGCTCTCCGGGACAGGGGAGCGCAGATACGCAGTATTTT

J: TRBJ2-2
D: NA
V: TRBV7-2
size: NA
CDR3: CASSPRQVYNTGELFF
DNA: TGTGCCAGCAGCCCCCGCCAGGTGTATAACACCGGGGAGCTGTTTTTT

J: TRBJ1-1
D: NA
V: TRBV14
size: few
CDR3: CASRRQRNTEAFF
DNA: TGTGCCAGCAGACGACAGAGGAACACTGAAGCTTTCTTT

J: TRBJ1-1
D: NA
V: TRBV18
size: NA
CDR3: CASSPLGAGLNTEAFF
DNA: TGTGCCAGCTCACCACTTGGGGCAGGTTTGAACACTGAAGCTTTCTTT

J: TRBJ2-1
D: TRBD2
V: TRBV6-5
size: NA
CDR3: CASSYSGGYGEQFF
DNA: TGTGCCAGCAGTTACTCCGGGGGGTACGGTGAGCAGTTCTTC

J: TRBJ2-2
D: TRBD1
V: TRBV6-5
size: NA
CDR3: CASRYKGTVVNTGELFF
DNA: TGTGCCAGCAGGTATAAAGGGACAGTCGTTAACACCGGGGAGCTGTTTTTT

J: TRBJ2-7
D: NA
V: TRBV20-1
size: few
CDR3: CSALNPGELSYEQYF
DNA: TGCAGTGCCTTAAACCCCGGAGAGCTAAGCTACGAGCAGTACTTC

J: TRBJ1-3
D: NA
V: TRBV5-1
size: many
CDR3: CASSLTANSGNTIYF
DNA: TGCGCCAGCAGCTTGACGGCAAACTCTGGAAACACCATATATTTT

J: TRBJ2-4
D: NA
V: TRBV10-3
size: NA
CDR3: CAISGDITKNIQYF
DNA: TGTGCCATCAGTGGGGATATTACCAAAAACATTCAGTACTTC

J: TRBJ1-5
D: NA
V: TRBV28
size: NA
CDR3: CASSPHGSGADQPQHF
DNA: TGTGCCAGCAGTCCCCATGGATCCGGGGCGGACCAGCCCCAGCATTTT

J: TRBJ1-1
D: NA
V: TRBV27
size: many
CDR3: CASSLYRNTEAFF
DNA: TGTGCCAGCAGTTTATATAGGAACACTGAAGCTTTCTTT

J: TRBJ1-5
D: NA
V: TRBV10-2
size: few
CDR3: CATQMAGGNQPQHF
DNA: TGCGCCACCCAGATGGCCGGGGGCAATCAGCCCCAGCATTTT

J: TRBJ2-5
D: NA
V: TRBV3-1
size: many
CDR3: CASSREGERGTQYF
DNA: TGTGCCAGCAGCCGAGAGGGGGAGCGGGGGACCCAGTACTTC

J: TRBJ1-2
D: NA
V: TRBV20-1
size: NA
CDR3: CSARDAPAPGAYGYTF
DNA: TGCAGTGCTAGAGATGCCCCGGCCCCGGGGGCCTATGGCTACACCTTC

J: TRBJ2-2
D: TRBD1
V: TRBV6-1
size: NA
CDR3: CASRRTGYTGELFF
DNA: TGTGCCAGCAGGAGGACAGGGTACACCGGGGAGCTGTTTTTT

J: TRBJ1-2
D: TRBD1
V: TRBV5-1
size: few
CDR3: CASSYPDRAFGYTF
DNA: TGCGCCAGCAGCTACCCTGACAGGGCCTTTGGCTACACCTTC

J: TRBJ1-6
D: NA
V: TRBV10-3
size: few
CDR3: CAISGTESPLHF
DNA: TGTGCCATCAGTGGAACTGAGTCACCCCTCCACTTT